These 26 T cell receptor beta chains were sequenced from one sample in a study of cytotoxic CD8 clonotypes in ibrutinib-treated CLL. Generated by immunoSEQ multiplex PCR, the TCRdb table keeps only in-frame clones and is missing some. Counted here are tens of thousands of clones, 57% occurring once; the ten biggest clones make up roughly 14%. Sequenced here: PBMCs, sampled after 12 months of ibrutinib treatment. Receptor source: a human donor with chronic lymphocytic leukemia.

V gene TRBV4-2 combines with J gene TRBJ2-2; D remains ambiguous. Germline values: CDR1 LGHNA, CDR2 YNFKEQ. This CDR3 is 12 amino acids long. The V gene lost 3 bases and the J gene lost 4 bases, with 3 bases spanning the gap. CDR3 protein: CASSQSTGELFF. In DNA, the CDR3 is TGTGCCAGCAGCCAGAGCACCGGGGAGCTGTTTTTT.

The V and J genes are TRBV14 and TRBJ1-4, with D perhaps TRBD1 (6 bases). The V and J ends lost 1 base and 8 bases respectively, with 14 bases between them. The CDR3 contains 15 residues. In germline, CDR1 is SGHDN, CDR2 FVKESK. In DNA form, the CDR3 reads TGTGCCAGCAGCCAAGGGGCAGGGGCGAGGGAAAAACTGTTTTTT. Residues: CASSQGAGAREKLFF.

This chain joins TRBV11-2 and TRBJ2-3; D is unclear. Trimming cost V 5 bases and J 10 bases, with 25 bases left between them. CDR3 size: 16 residues. Germline values: CDR1 SGHAT, CDR2 FQNNGV. The CDR3 nucleotides are TGTGCCAGCAGCCAAAACTCATTAGAGCTGTTAGTCCCGCAGTATTTT. Amino acid sequence: CASSQNSLELLVPQYF. The whole variable domain, filled in from reference TRBV11-2 and TRBJ2-3, reads EAGVAQSPRYKIIEKRQSVAFWCNPISGHATLYWYQQILGQGPKLLIQFQNNGVVDDSQLPKDRFSAERLKGVDSTLKIQPAKLEDSAVYLCASSQNSLELLVPQYFGPGTRLTVL.

This clone occurred a few times. The chain links TRBV11-2 to TRBJ2-7; weak D call: TRBD1 (7 bases). The CDR3 is made up of 14 amino acids. Between the trimmed V and J ends, which lost 5 bases and 1 base, there was a span of 12 bases. From germline, CDR1 is SGHAT and CDR2 FQNNGV. CDR3 loop: CASSGGTVSYEQYV. The CDR3 DNA reads TGTGCCAGCAGCGGGGGGACAGTATCCTACGAGCAGTACGTC.

V usage is TRBV5-1 and J usage is TRBJ1-5; 9 nucleotides line up with TRBD1. The trim removed 4 bases at V and 7 bases at J, leaving 9 bases unmatched. The CDR3 has 15 amino acids. Germline V gene sequence: CDR1 SGHRS, CDR2 YFSETQ. The CDR3: CASSKTGGWEQPQHF. The DNA for the CDR3 is TGCGCCAGCAGCAAGACAGGGGGATGGGAACAGCCCCAGCATTTT.

V and J are TRBV28 and TRBJ2-2; tentatively, D is TRBD1 (6 bases). V lost 7 bases, J lost 3 bases, and 15 bases lay in between. The germline V gene encodes CDR1 MDHEN and CDR2 SYDVKM. The CDR3 has 15 residues. The DNA of the CDR3 is TGTGCCAGCATCCAGGGGCCAGCTTACACCGGGGAGCTGTTTTTT. This gives the protein CASIQGPAYTGELFF.

This chain uses TRBV6-1 with TRBJ2-1, with TRBD2 identical over 7 bases. Germline CDR1 reads MNHNS; CDR2 reads SASEGT. CDR3 length: 15 residues. V was clipped by 6 bases and J by 8 bases; unmatched bases: 13. As DNA, the CDR3 is TGTGCCAGCAGGGATCCCCCCCGGGGGGACGATGAGCAGTTCTTC. It is translated as CASRDPPRGDDEQFF.

This chain joins TRBV15 and TRBJ2-1; D uncertain. The CDR3 runs 16 residues. Germline V gene lookup returns CDR1 LNHNV and CDR2 YYDKDF (reference sequence). V dropped 0 bases and J dropped 0 bases, with 9 bases sitting between them. Here the CDR3 DNA reads TGTGCCACCAGCAGAGAGGACGGGTTCTCCTACAATGAGCAGTTCTTC. Protein sequence: CATSREDGFSYNEQFF.

J is TRBJ2-5 and V is TRBV27, with D perhaps matching TRBD2 (5 bases). Per germline, CDR1 MNHEY and CDR2 SMNVEV (reference sequence). The CDR3 loop spans 13 amino acids. Trimming pared 6 bases from V and 0 bases from J, leaving 8 bases between. The CDR3 bases are TGTGCCAGCAGCCCCGGGAACCAAGAGACCCAGTACTTC. Its translation: CASSPGNQETQYF.

This clone has at least ten counts. The chain carries TRBV25-1 and TRBJ2-5; possibly TRBD1 for D (6 bases). The CDR3 runs to 14 residues. Germline-derived CDR1 and CDR2 are MGHDK and SYGVNS. The ends were cut back, 8 bases at V and 4 bases at J, with 17 bases in the middle. The DNA for the CDR3 is TGTGCCAGCGGGCTGCAGGGGACCACAGAGACCCAGTACTTC. As protein: CASGLQGTTETQYF.

The chain combines TRBV28 with TRBJ2-1; 9 positions agree with TRBD2. The CDR3 runs to 15 residues. Germline V CDR1 and CDR2: MDHEN, SYDVKM. V lost 6 bases, J lost 7 bases, and 10 bases stayed unmatched. CDR3 loop: CASSPGGGAWNEQFF. DNA of the CDR3: TGTGCCAGCAGCCCCGGCGGGGGGGCCTGGAATGAGCAGTTCTTC.

This clone appeared once. This chain links TRBV5-6 with TRBJ2-5; no clear D gene. Trimming left V 4 bases short and J 2 bases short, with 6 bases between. CDR1 and CDR2 (germline): SGHDT, YYEEEE. CDR3 length equals 12 residues. In DNA, the CDR3 is TGTGCCAGCAGCCTACAGCAAGAGACCCAGTACTTC. It specifies CASSLQQETQYF.

The count of this clone is one. CDR3 protein: CASRHLSGANVLTF. CDR3 in DNA: TGTGCCAGCAGACACCTCTCTGGGGCCAACGTCCTGACTTTC. The V and J genes are TRBV6-1 and TRBJ2-6; D is uncertain. V was shortened by 6 bases and J by 0 bases, with 6 bases between the two germline ends. Germline values: CDR1 MNHNS, CDR2 SASEGT. This CDR3 has 14 amino acids.

This rearrangement joins TRBV28 to TRBJ1-4; D uncertain. Looked up from germline, CDR1 is MDHEN and CDR2 is SYDVKM. The CDR3 runs 13 residues. V lost 8 bases to trimming and J lost 7 bases, with 14 bases between them. CDR3 nucleotides: TGTGCCAGCGGAAGTGGACTAGGTGAAAAACTGTTTTTT. It yields the protein CASGSGLGEKLFF.

V is TRBV5-1 and J is TRBJ1-2, with TRBD1 matching over 10 bases. Looked up from germline, CDR1 is SGHRS and CDR2 is YFSETQ. J gave up 3 bases and V 4 bases, and 12 bases lay outside the gene matches. CDR3 size: 17 residues. The CDR3 sequence: CASSPRDRGLLDYGYTF. CDR3 DNA sequence: TGCGCCAGCAGCCCCCGGGACAGGGGCTTACTGGACTATGGCTACACCTTC.

A few counts support this clone. The rearrangement joins TRBV6-5 to TRBJ2-2; tentative D call: TRBD1 (6 bases). V was clipped by 10 bases and J by 11 bases, with 20 bases between them. Per the germline V gene, CDR1 is MNHEY and CDR2 is SVGAGI. The CDR3 is made up of 13 amino acids. CDR3 nucleotides: TGTGCCATCAGGGACAACAGACATAGCGAGCTGTTTTTT. It yields the protein CAIRDNRHSELFF.

This clone was found a few times. The chain links TRBV5-1 to TRBJ2-1; 10 bases are shared with TRBD2. Germline CDR1 reads SGHRS; CDR2 reads YFSETQ. Germline trimming cut 6 bases from V and 9 bases from J; bases unmatched to any gene: 12. The CDR3 is 15 residues long. The CDR3 region is CASTPSSGSIGEQFF. The CDR3 DNA sequence: TGCGCCAGCACACCCTCTAGCGGGAGCATAGGTGAGCAGTTCTTC.

Remarks on this clone: The junction shows a germline mismatch at one end, possibly a read error. The gene calls are TRBV6-5 and TRBJ2-1; 13 bases match TRBD2. Germline V CDR1 and CDR2: MNHEY, SVGAGI. The CDR3 spans 14 residues. The CDR3 bases are TGTGCCAGCAGTGACTCCGGGACTAGCGGGGATAAGTTCTTC. This sequence encodes CASSDSGTSGDKFF.

The rearrangement links TRBV7-2 to TRBJ2-7; 8 positions agree with TRBD1. Germline V lookup: CDR1 SGHTA, CDR2 FQGNSA. The CDR3 is 15 amino acids. The J segment lost 4 bases and the V segment lost 2 bases, leaving 7 bases of the junction unmatched. The CDR3 region is CASSLLVQGAYEQYF. DNA for the CDR3: TGTGCCAGCAGCTTACTCGTCCAGGGGGCTTACGAGCAGTACTTC.

V usage is TRBV5-6 and J usage is TRBJ1-2, with TRBD1 matching over 7 bases. Germline V gene lookup returns CDR1 SGHDT and CDR2 YYEEEE. CDR3 length: 13 residues. Trimming removed 4 bases from V and 5 bases from J; junction bases left unmatched: 5. This CDR3 is CASSASTGYGYTF. CDR3 bases: TGTGCCAGCAGCGCCTCGACAGGGTATGGCTACACCTTC.

The table lists this clone with a few counts. CDR3 DNA: TGTGCCAGCAGGAGTATCTCGGGGCACACTGAAGCTTTCTTT. This codes for CASRSISGHTEAFF. The V call is TRBV6-1, the J call TRBJ1-1; maybe TRBD1 (5 bases). The CDR3 totals 14 residues. Germline CDR1 is MNHNS and CDR2 is SASEGT. V was cut by 6 bases and J by 3 bases, with 14 bases left in between.

The CDR3 spells CASSLSQGLETQYF. The CDR3 region has the DNA TGTGCCAGCAGCTTATCCCAGGGGTTAGAGACCCAGTACTTC. This rearrangement joins TRBV7-9 to TRBJ2-5; a possible D gene is TRBD1 (6 bases). The length of the CDR3 is 14 residues. The V end was cut by 2 bases, the J end by 4 bases, with 11 bases between. Per germline, CDR1 SEHNR and CDR2 FQNEAQ (reference sequence). Filled out from reference TRBV7-9 and TRBJ2-5, the complete variable domain reads DTGVSQNPRHKITKRGQNVTFRCDPISEHNRLYWYRQTLGQGPEFLTYFQNEAQLEKSRLLSDRFSAERPKGSFSTLEIQRTEQGDSAMYLCASSLSQGLETQYFGPGTRLLVL.

The chain combines TRBV18 with TRBJ2-7, with 11 positions matching TRBD1. This CDR3 spans 15 amino acids. The J segment lost 4 bases and the V segment lost 3 bases, leaving 5 bases of the junction unmatched. Germline V gene lookup returns CDR1 KGHSH and CDR2 LQKENI. CDR3 sequence (DNA): TGTGCCAGCTCACCGGACAGGGGGCGTAATTACGAGCAGTACTTC. It yields the protein CASSPDRGRNYEQYF.

The chain joins TRBV10-1 to TRBJ1-1; TRBD1 might be the D (5 bases). The CDR3 length is 14 residues. The ends were cut back, 2 bases at V and 10 bases at J, with 17 bases in the middle. Germline CDR1 and CDR2: WNHNN and SYGVQD (reference sequence). The CDR3 is CASSETGRRSGAFF. The CDR3 DNA is TGCGCCAGCAGTGAGACGGGACGGCGATCTGGAGCTTTCTTT.

The chain couples TRBV7-6 to TRBJ1-4; 9 bases are shared with TRBD1. Trimming took 5 bases from V and 8 from J; bases not matched to a gene: 6. Germline loops: CDR1 SGHVS, CDR2 FNYEAQ. The CDR3 has 14 amino acids. The DNA for the CDR3 is TGTGCCAGCAGCCTAGACAGGGGGGCCGAAAAACTGTTTTTT. This encodes CASSLDRGAEKLFF.

The chain has TRBV7-6 and TRBJ2-1, with TRBD2 matching 7 bases. Per germline, CDR1 SGHVS and CDR2 FNYEAQ. The trim removed 4 bases at V and 8 bases at J, leaving 5 bases unmatched. The CDR3 length is 13 residues. CDR3 DNA sequence: TGTGCCAGCAGCTCTCGGACTAGAGATGAGCAGTTCTTC. Its protein is CASSSRTRDEQFF.